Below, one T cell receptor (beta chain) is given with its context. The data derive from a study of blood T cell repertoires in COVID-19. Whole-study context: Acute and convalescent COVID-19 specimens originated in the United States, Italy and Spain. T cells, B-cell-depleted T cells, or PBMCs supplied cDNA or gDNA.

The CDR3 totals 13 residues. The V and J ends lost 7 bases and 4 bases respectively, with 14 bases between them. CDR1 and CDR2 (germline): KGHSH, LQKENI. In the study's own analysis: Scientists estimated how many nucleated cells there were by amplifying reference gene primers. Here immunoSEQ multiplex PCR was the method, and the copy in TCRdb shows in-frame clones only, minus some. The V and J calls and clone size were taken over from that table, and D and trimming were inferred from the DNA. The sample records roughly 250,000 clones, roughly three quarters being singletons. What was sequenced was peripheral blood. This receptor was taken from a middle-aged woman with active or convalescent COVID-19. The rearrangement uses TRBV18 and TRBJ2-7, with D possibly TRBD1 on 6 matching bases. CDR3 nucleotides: TGTGCCAGCTGCGCAGGGGAACGGTACGAGCAGTACGTC. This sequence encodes CASCAGERYEQYV.